This T cell receptor (beta chain) was sequenced during a study of blood T cell repertoires in COVID-19. Across the study: The United States, Italy and Spain supplied acute and convalescent COVID-19 samples.

In the study's own analysis: From reference gene primer amplification, estimates of nucleated cell counts were derived. Assay: immunoSEQ multiplex PCR; the TCRdb copy retains only in-frame clones and omits some. V and J calls and clone size follow that table, whereas D and trimming were derived from the DNA. This sample has fewer than 500,000 clones, with about 90% found just once. CDR1 and CDR2 from the germline V gene are SNHLY and FYNNEI. The V end lost 8 bases, the J end lost 4 bases, and 14 bases lay between the germline ends. The CDR3 has 13 amino acids. This clone was seen once. The chain has TRBV2 and TRBJ1-1, with no clear D. This receptor was obtained from a man between 25 and 39 years old who had recovered from COVID-19. Source material: PBMCs or T cells enriched from blood (not recorded which). CDR3 region: CASEREGITEAFF. CDR3 DNA: TGTGCCAGCGAGAGGGAAGGGATCACTGAAGCTTTCTTT.